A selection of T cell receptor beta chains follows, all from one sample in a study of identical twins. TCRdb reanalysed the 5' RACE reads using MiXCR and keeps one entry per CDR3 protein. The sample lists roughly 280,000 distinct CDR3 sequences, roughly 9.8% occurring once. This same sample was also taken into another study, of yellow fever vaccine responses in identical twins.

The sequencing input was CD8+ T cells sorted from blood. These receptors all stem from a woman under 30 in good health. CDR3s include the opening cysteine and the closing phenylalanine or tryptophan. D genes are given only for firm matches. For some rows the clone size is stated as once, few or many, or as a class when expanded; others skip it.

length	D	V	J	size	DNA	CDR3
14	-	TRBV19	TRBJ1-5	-	TGTGCCAGTAGTCCGTGGCCGTCCAATCAGCCCCAGCATTTT	CASSPWPSNQPQHF
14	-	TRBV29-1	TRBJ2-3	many	TGCAGCGTTGGGGCGACGGACTACACAGATACGCAGTATTTT	CSVGATDYTDTQYF
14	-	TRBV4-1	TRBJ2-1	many	TGCGCCAGCAGCTCCTCCGGGGGAGAAAATGAGCAGTTCTTC	CASSSSGGENEQFF
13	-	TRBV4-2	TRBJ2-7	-	TGTGCCAGCAGCCAAGAGTCCTTAGGGGAGCAGTACTTC	CASSQESLGEQYF
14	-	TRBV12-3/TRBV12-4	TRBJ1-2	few	TGTGCCAGCAGTGCCACGGACAGCCTATATGGCTACACCTTC	CASSATDSLYGYTF
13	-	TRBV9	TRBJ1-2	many	TGTGCCAGCAGCGACGCGCAGAACTATGGCTACACCTTC	CASSDAQNYGYTF
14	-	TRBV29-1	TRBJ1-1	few	TGCAGCGGGGGGAGGGGGTCAGTGAACACTGAAGCTTTCTTT	CSGGRGSVNTEAFF
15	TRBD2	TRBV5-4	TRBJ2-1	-	TGTGCCAGCAGCTTTACTAGCGGGGCCTACAATGAGCAGTTCTTC	CASSFTSGAYNEQFF
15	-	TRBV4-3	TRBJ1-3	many	TGCGCCAGCAGCCAAGAAGCCTACTCTGGAAACACCATATATTTT	CASSQEAYSGNTIYF
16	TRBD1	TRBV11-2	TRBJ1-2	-	TGTGCCAGCAGTGGGGACAGGGACTCACCCTCCTATGGCTACACCTTC	CASSGDRDSPSYGYTF
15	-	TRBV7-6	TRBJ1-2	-	TGTGCCAGCAGCTTAGACGACGACAGGACGTATGGCTACACCTTC	CASSLDDDRTYGYTF
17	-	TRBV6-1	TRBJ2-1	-	TGTGCCAGCAGTGGGCCTGCTCTCGGTGGTGGGTACAATGAGCAGTTCTTC	CASSGPALGGGYNEQFF
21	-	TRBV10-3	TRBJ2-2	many	TGTGCCATCAGTGAGTCGTCCTCGGGTCTAGCATCGCCCGGGGACACCGGGGAGCTGTTTTTT	CAISESSSGLASPGDTGELFF
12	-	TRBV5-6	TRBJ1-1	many	TGTGCCAGCAGCTCCCCAGCCACTGAAGCTTTCTTT	CASSSPATEAFF
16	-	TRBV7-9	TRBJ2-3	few	TGTGCCAGCAAAGGGGCAGACAGCACCCAGACAGATACGCAGTATTTT	CASKGADSTQTDTQYF
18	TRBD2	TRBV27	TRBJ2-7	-	TGTGCCAGCAGTCCCTGGACTAGCGGGAGGACCCAGTTTTACGAGCAGTACTTC	CASSPWTSGRTQFYEQYF
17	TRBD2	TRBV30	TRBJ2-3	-	TGTGCCTGGAAGAATATAGGACTAGCGGGAGCCACAGATACGCAGTATTTT	CAWKNIGLAGATDTQYF
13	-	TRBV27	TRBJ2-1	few	TGTGCCAGCAGTCTAGGGCCTCTCGTTGTTGAGTTCTTC	CASSLGPLVVEFF
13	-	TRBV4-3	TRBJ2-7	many	TGCGCCAGCAGCCAAGATGGCAGTTACGAGCAGTACTTC	CASSQDGSYEQYF
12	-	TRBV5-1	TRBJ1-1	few	TGCGCCAGCAGCTCGGCGAGCACTGAAGCTTTCTTT	CASSSASTEAFF
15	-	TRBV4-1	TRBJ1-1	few	TGCGCCAGCAGCCAAGTGCAGGGTTTGAACACTGAAGCTTTCTTT	CASSQVQGLNTEAFF
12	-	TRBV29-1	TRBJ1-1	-	TGCAGCGTTGATTCAGGGCCCACTGAAGCTTTCTTT	CSVDSGPTEAFF
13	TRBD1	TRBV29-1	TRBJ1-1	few	TGCAGCGTTATTTACAGGGGGAACGGTGAAGCTTTCTTT	CSVIYRGNGEAFF
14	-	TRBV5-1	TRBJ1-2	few	TGCGCCAGCAGCTTCAGTATAGGGAACTATGGCTACACCTTC	CASSFSIGNYGYTF
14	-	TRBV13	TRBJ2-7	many	TGTGCCAGCAGCTTAGCTTCAGGGGTCGACGAGCAGTACTTC	CASSLASGVDEQYF
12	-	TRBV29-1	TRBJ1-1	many	TGCAGCGCGGACAGAATGAACACTGAAGCTTTCTTT	CSADRMNTEAFF
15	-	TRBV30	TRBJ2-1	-	TGTGCCTGGACGATAGGGTCGAGCTCCTACAATGAGCAGTTCTTC	CAWTIGSSSYNEQFF
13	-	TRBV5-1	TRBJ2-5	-	TGCGCCAGCAGCTTGGTGCGCGCCGGGATCCAGTACTTC	CASSLVRAGIQYF
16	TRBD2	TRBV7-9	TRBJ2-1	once	TGTGCCAGCAGCACCAGACTAGCGGGAGGGGGCAATGAGCAGTTCTTC	CASSTRLAGGGNEQFF
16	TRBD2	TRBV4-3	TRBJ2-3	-	TGCGCCAGCAGCCAAGATAGGCTAGCGGGAGGAGATACGCAGTATTTT	CASSQDRLAGGDTQYF
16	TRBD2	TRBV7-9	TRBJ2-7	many	TGTGCCAGCAGCTCCCTAGCGGGGGGGCTTCTCGACGAGCAGTACTTC	CASSSLAGGLLDEQYF
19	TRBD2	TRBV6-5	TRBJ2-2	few	TGTGCCAGCAGTTACTCGTGGACTAGCGGGGGGGCCAATGCCGGGGAGCTGTTTTTT	CASSYSWTSGGANAGELFF
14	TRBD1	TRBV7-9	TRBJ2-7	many	TGTGCCAGCAGCCTCGGACAGGGAGTAGCCGAGCAGTACTTC	CASSLGQGVAEQYF
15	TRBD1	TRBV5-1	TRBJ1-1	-	TGCGCCAGCAGCTTGGAGCAGGGGGTAGGGACTGAAGCTTTCTTT	CASSLEQGVGTEAFF
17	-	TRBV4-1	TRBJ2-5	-	TGCGCCAGCAGCCAAGAACCGGGCGTGAGGATCGGCGAGACCCAGTACTTC	CASSQEPGVRIGETQYF
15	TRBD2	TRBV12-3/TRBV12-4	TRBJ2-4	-	TGTGCCAGCAGTTGGGGACTATCGCCCAAAAACATTCAGTACTTC	CASSWGLSPKNIQYF
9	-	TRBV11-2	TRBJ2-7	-	TGTGCCAGCAGCCCGAGACCCCTCTTC	CASSPRPLF
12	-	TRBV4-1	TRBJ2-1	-	TGCGCCAGCAGCCCGGGGACCGGGGAGCAGTTCTTC	CASSPGTGEQFF
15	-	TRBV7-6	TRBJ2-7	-	TGTGCCAGCTCTACCGGCAGGGGCGGGTCCTACGAGCAGTACTTC	CASSTGRGGSYEQYF
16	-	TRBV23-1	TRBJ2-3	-	TGCGCCAGCAGTCAAGGGGGCCAACTAGCCAGAGATACGCAGTATTTT	CASSQGGQLARDTQYF
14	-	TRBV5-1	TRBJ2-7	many	TGCGCCAGCAGCTTGGCGGCTTCCACCTACGAGCAGTACTTC	CASSLAASTYEQYF
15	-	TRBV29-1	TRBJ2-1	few	TGCAGCGTTGTGTCAGGACGTCTGTCCTACAATGAGCAGTTCTTC	CSVVSGRLSYNEQFF
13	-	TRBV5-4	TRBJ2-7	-	TGTGCCAGCAGCTTGGAAAGCTCCTACGAGCAGTACTTC	CASSLESSYEQYF
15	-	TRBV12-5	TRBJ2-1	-	TGTGCTAGTGGTTTGGTTGGCAGGGCTGCCAATGAGCAGTTCTTC	CASGLVGRAANEQFF
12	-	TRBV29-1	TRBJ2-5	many	TGCAGCGTTGTGACAGGCATGGAGACCCAGTACTTC	CSVVTGMETQYF
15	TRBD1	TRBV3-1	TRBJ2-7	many	TGTGCCAGCAGCCAAGCTCAGGGGGCCGCCTACGAGCAGTACTTC	CASSQAQGAAYEQYF
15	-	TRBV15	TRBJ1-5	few	TGTGCCACCAGCATTACACCTAACGGAAATCAGCCCCAGCATTTT	CATSITPNGNQPQHF
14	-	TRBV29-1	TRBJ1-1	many	TGCAGCGTACCCTCGGTGGGGGTAAAGACTGAAGCTTTCTTT	CSVPSVGVKTEAFF
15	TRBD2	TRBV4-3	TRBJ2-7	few	TGCGCCAGCAGCCTCGGGACTAGCGAAACCTACGAGCAGTACTTC	CASSLGTSETYEQYF
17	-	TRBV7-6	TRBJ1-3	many	TGTGCCAGCAGCTTAGCGGCCCTTGGGGGATCTGGAAACACCATATATTTT	CASSLAALGGSGNTIYF
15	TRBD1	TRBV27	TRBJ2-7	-	TGTGCCAGCAGTTCCCGACAGGGGAAAGCCTACGAGCAGTACTTC	CASSSRQGKAYEQYF
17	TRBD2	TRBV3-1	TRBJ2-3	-	TGTGCCAGCAGCCCTCTGTGGACTAGCGGGGGCACAGATACGCAGTATTTT	CASSPLWTSGGTDTQYF
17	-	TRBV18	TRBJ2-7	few	TGTGCCAGCTCACCGAATTTTCCGGGGGATGTGTCCTACGAGCAGTACTTC	CASSPNFPGDVSYEQYF
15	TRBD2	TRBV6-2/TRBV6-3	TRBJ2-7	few	TGTGCCAGCAGTGACTGGACTAGCTTATCCGACGAGCAGTACTTC	CASSDWTSLSDEQYF
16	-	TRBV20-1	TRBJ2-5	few	TGCAGTGCTACGGCGTCGGGCCAGGGAGACTTGGAGACCCAGTACTTC	CSATASGQGDLETQYF